The rows below give T cell receptor beta chains drawn from one sample of a study of shared clonotypes between healthy human individuals. Repertoires were generated with immunoSEQ multiplex PCR, while TCRdb's copy carries only in-frame clones and drops some. The sample includes 2 million to 2.5 million clones, roughly 90% of them seen just once. Material: naive CD4+ T cells from PBMCs. These receptors came from a man aged 18 to 30 in good health. Some clones in this sample may be carry-over from other donors' samples. CDR3s include the opening cysteine and the closing phenylalanine or tryptophan. D genes are given only for firm matches. Only part of the rows carry a size: once, few, many, or a class if the clone is expanded.

CDR3nt | CDR3aa | j_gene | d_gene | v_gene | abundance
TGTGCCAGCAGCCCACACCGGAGCGGGGGCTACACCTTC | CASSPHRSGGYTF | TRBJ1-2 | NA | TRBV28 | NA
TGCGCCAGCAGCCAGGGGACTTACAACAATGAGCAGTTCTTC | CASSQGTYNNEQFF | TRBJ2-1 | NA | TRBV4-3 | NA
TGTGCCAGCAGGGGGCCTCTGCCGAGGACAGATACGCAGTATTTT | CASRGPLPRTDTQYF | TRBJ2-3 | NA | TRBV27 | NA
TGTGCCAGCAGTTTTAGCGGGAGGGCGAACACCGGGGAGCTGTTTTTT | CASSFSGRANTGELFF | TRBJ2-2 | TRBD2 | TRBV28 | NA
TGTGCCAGTAGTATCGGTGCGGCTGGGGCCAACGTCCTGACTTTC | CASSIGAAGANVLTF | TRBJ2-6 | NA | TRBV19 | NA
TGCGCCAGCAGCTCTGTTAGGGAGACCCAGTACTTC | CASSSVRETQYF | TRBJ2-5 | NA | TRBV5-1 | NA
TGTGCCAGCAGCACAGCGGGGATCTCCTACAATGAGCAGTTCTTC | CASSTAGISYNEQFF | TRBJ2-1 | TRBD2 | TRBV9 | NA
TGTGCCAGCAGCTTAGGAACTAGCGGGAGAGGGGTGTTCTTC | CASSLGTSGRGVFF | TRBJ2-1 | TRBD2 | TRBV7-8 | NA
TGTGCCTGGAGTCCGTCGGGACAGCCTAATGAAAAACTGTTTTTT | CAWSPSGQPNEKLFF | TRBJ1-4 | TRBD1 | TRBV30 | NA
TGTGCCAGCAGTCCCGTTGGGTGGAACACTGAAGCTTTCTTT | CASSPVGWNTEAFF | TRBJ1-1 | NA | TRBV7-2 | few
TGTGCCAGTAGTATGAACAGAGAATCGACCCAGTACTTC | CASSMNRESTQYF | TRBJ2-5 | NA | TRBV19 | NA
TGTGCCAGCAGCACCCGCGGACTAAGCGGGGCCTCCTACGAGCAGTACTTC | CASSTRGLSGASYEQYF | TRBJ2-7 | TRBD2 | TRBV7-9 | NA
TGTGCCAGCAGCAAAACCCGGGAGTATACGCAGTATTTT | CASSKTREYTQYF | TRBJ2-3 | NA | TRBV7-3 | NA
TGTGCCAGCAGGGGGTGGGGGAGGTCAACTAATGAAAAACTGTTTTTT | CASRGWGRSTNEKLFF | TRBJ1-4 | NA | TRBV27 | NA
TGTGCCAGCACCGCGGGACACCTTCGTGACTACGAGCAGTACTTC | CASTAGHLRDYEQYF | TRBJ2-7 | NA | TRBV7-8 | NA
TGTGCCAGCAGCCAAGATGGCACTCGTAAAGAGACCCAGTACTTC | CASSQDGTRKETQYF | TRBJ2-5 | NA | TRBV14 | NA
TGTGCCAGCAGCCCCCAAAGCGGAAACATTCAGTACTTC | CASSPQSGNIQYF | TRBJ2-4 | NA | TRBV7-3 | NA
TGTGCCAGCAGTTACTCCCGGGGGGAGCAGTTCTTC | CASSYSRGEQFF | TRBJ2-1 | NA | TRBV6-6 | NA
TGTGCCAGCAGTTGGGGGCAGGGGGCTAACTATGGCTACACCTTC | CASSWGQGANYGYTF | TRBJ1-2 | TRBD1 | TRBV6-6 | once
TGTGCCATCAGTGCAGGGACAGGGGCGACTCCCCCGTCCTACGAGCAGTACTTC | CAISAGTGATPPSYEQYF | TRBJ2-7 | TRBD1 | TRBV10-3 | once
TGTGCCAGCAGTTTTGCGGGGGTGGGCACTGAAGCTTTCTTT | CASSFAGVGTEAFF | TRBJ1-1 | NA | TRBV28 | NA
TGTGCCAGCAGTTACCTTCCGGGACAGGGTAGTCACGAGCAGTACTTC | CASSYLPGQGSHEQYF | TRBJ2-7 | TRBD1 | TRBV6-6 | NA
TGTGCCAGCAGTGCATACCCGGGACAGGGGAGCTATGGCTACACCTTC | CASSAYPGQGSYGYTF | TRBJ1-2 | TRBD1 | TRBV27 | NA
TGTGCCGCCATGAGATCAGGGGGCGGAGGTGAAAAACTGTTTTTT | CAAMRSGGGGEKLFF | TRBJ1-4 | TRBD1 | TRBV6-1 | NA
TGTGCCAGCAGTGTGGACGGGAGGGAGACCCAGTACTTC | CASSVDGRETQYF | TRBJ2-5 | TRBD2 | TRBV6-1 | NA
TGTGCCAGCACCCAGGGGGGGAGCACAGATACGCAGTATTTT | CASTQGGSTDTQYF | TRBJ2-3 | NA | TRBV28 | NA
TGCGCCAGCAGCTCTTCTAGCGGGGTCTACCACGAGCAGTACTTC | CASSSSSGVYHEQYF | TRBJ2-7 | TRBD2 | TRBV5-1 | NA
TGTGCCAGCAGCTTAGAGGGGGGGTACGAGCAGTACTTC | CASSLEGGYEQYF | TRBJ2-7 | TRBD2 | TRBV11-2 | NA
TGTGCCAGCAGCTTAGACCTTATTCGAGGAACTCTGTTTTTT | CASSLDLIRGTLFF | TRBJ1-4 | NA | TRBV11-2 | once
TGTGCCAGCTCACCACGAGATAGCAATCAGCCCCAGCATTTT | CASSPRDSNQPQHF | TRBJ1-5 | NA | TRBV18 | few
TGTGCCAGCAGTGAAATGAGGCTCGGAAACGAGCAGTACTTC | CASSEMRLGNEQYF | TRBJ2-7 | NA | TRBV28 | NA
TGCGCCAGCAGCCAGAATAACAGGGCCTACGAGCAGTACTTC | CASSQNNRAYEQYF | TRBJ2-7 | NA | TRBV4-1 | NA
TGTGCCAGCAGTCTCTGGACAGGGACAACCTTC | CASSLWTGTTF | TRBJ1-2 | TRBD1 | TRBV28 | once
TGTGCCAGCAGCTTGGTCGGGGGGTCCTACAATGAGCAGTTCTTC | CASSLVGGSYNEQFF | TRBJ2-1 | TRBD2 | TRBV5-6 | NA
TGCGCCAGCAGTTCCCAGGGCCCAAGACGAGATACGCAGTATTTT | CASSSQGPRRDTQYF | TRBJ2-3 | NA | TRBV5-1 | NA
TGTGCCAGTAGTACACGACGACTAGCGGGAGAGGGTGAGCAGTTCTTC | CASSTRRLAGEGEQFF | TRBJ2-1 | TRBD2 | TRBV19 | NA
TGTGCCAGCAGACTAGCGGTTCTCAGAGCAGATACGCAGTATTTT | CASRLAVLRADTQYF | TRBJ2-3 | TRBD2 | TRBV28 | NA
TGTGCCAGCAGCACCGGACTAGCGGGACAAGAGACCCAGTACTTC | CASSTGLAGQETQYF | TRBJ2-5 | TRBD2 | TRBV7-7 | NA
TGCGCCAGCAGCCAAGGTGGTAGAAGCACAGATACGCAGTATTTT | CASSQGGRSTDTQYF | TRBJ2-3 | NA | TRBV4-1 | NA
TGTGCCAGCAGCGCCCGGACAGGGGGGGAGACCCAGTACTTC | CASSARTGGETQYF | TRBJ2-5 | TRBD1 | TRBV7-9 | NA
TGTGCCAGCAGTGGACAGGGGGCCGATCAGCCCCAGCATTTT | CASSGQGADQPQHF | TRBJ1-5 | TRBD1 | TRBV2 | NA
TGTGCCAGCAGTCCCCGGACTAGCGTCTACAATGAGCAGTTCTTC | CASSPRTSVYNEQFF | TRBJ2-1 | TRBD2 | TRBV2 | NA
TGTGCCAGTAGATCCGGGGAAGGCTACACCTTC | CASRSGEGYTF | TRBJ1-2 | NA | TRBV19 | NA
TGTGCCAGCAGCTCCTCGGGGCTAGCTAATGAAAAACTGTTTTTT | CASSSSGLANEKLFF | TRBJ1-4 | NA | TRBV7-8 | NA
TGTGCCAGCAGCTTGTTCCTCTACGAGCAGTACTTC | CASSLFLYEQYF | TRBJ2-7 | NA | TRBV5-6 | NA
TGTGCCAGCAGTTTCTATCGGACTAGCGGGGATGAGCAGTTCTTC | CASSFYRTSGDEQFF | TRBJ2-1 | TRBD2 | TRBV28 | NA
TGTGCCAGTAGTATCCGGGCCCACAATGAGCAGTTCTTC | CASSIRAHNEQFF | TRBJ2-1 | NA | TRBV19 | few
TGTGCCAGCAGCTTAATTCCGGGAGCGGTAACCGGGGAGCTGTTTTTT | CASSLIPGAVTGELFF | TRBJ2-2 | NA | TRBV7-2 | NA